This T cell receptor (beta chain) was sequenced in a study of OX40 agonist ivuxolimab in advanced cancers. Overall study: Partial responses were achieved by three patients: one hepatocellular carcinoma, two cutaneous melanoma.

With 2 bases removed from V and 2 bases from J, the gap between germline ends came to 11 bases. The CDR3 covers 15 residues. CDR1 SGHRS and CDR2 YFSETQ come from the germline V gene. The table came from immunoSEQ multiplex PCR; TCRdb's copy has only in-frame clones and leaves some out. The sample consists of roughly 36,000 clones, 65% to 85% of them appearing once. The gene calls are TRBV5-1 and TRBJ1-3, with a weak D call TRBD1 (5 bases). Sample: CD4+ or CD8+ T cells sorted from blood, taken in a trial of the OX40 agonist ivuxolimab. The receptor was isolated from an adult with an advanced solid tumor such as melanoma, head and neck, liver or kidney cancer. CDR3 coding DNA: TGCGCCAGCAGCTTCGACAGACCTACTGGAAACACCATATATTTT. It is translated as CASSFDRPTGNTIYF.